These 17 T cell receptor beta chains were sequenced from one sample in a study of blood T cell repertoires in COVID-19. Using immunoSEQ multiplex PCR, the repertoire was profiled, and TCRdb retains in-frame clones only, with some absent. This sample has fewer than 250,000 clones, with around 85% found just once. Sequencing was carried out using peripheral blood. These receptors were taken from a man aged 55-75 years with COVID-19, enrolled during active disease.

V gene TRBV3-1 (or the pseudogene TRBV3-2) combines with J gene TRBJ1-2, with TRBD1 identical over 8 bases. Germline values: CDR1 LGHDT, CDR2 YNNKEL (reference sequence). The CDR3 spans 17 residues. Losses at the gene ends were 0 bases for V and 4 bases for J; bases not matched to a gene: 10. CDR3 in DNA: TGTGCCAGCAGCCAAGATAGGTCAGGGGGCCGTGGCTATGGCTACACCTTC. This encodes CASSQDRSGGRGYGYTF.

V gene TRBV6-4 combines with J gene TRBJ2-3, with TRBD2 as a possible D gene (6 bases). V gave up 2 bases and J gave up 9 bases, with 15 bases separating them. This CDR3 region has 14 residues. Germline CDR1 reads MRHNA; CDR2 reads SNTAGT. The CDR3 DNA is TGTGCCAGCAGTGACACAATCGACGCGGGAACGCAGTATTTT. It is translated as CASSDTIDAGTQYF.

The chain employs TRBV13 and TRBJ2-7; D is possibly TRBD2 (5 bases). With 5 bases removed from V and 5 bases from J, the gap between germline ends came to 22 bases. In germline, CDR1 is PRHDT, CDR2 FYEKMQ (reference sequence). The CDR3 has 16 residues. The CDR3 DNA reads as TGTGCCAGCAGCCGCACTCAAGGTTTTGGGGAGAACGAGCAGTACTTC. It codes for CASSRTQGFGENEQYF.

The V and J genes are TRBV28 and TRBJ1-5, with D possibly matching TRBD1 (6 bases). The CDR3 is made up of 16 amino acids. CDR1 is MDHEN, CDR2 SYDVKM, per germline. Trimming took 2 bases from V and 1 from J, leaving 12 bases between them. The CDR3 sequence: CASSLPPGQSNQPQHF. CDR3 DNA sequence: TGTGCCAGCAGTTTACCGCCCGGACAGAGCAATCAGCCCCAGCATTTT.

This rearrangement joins TRBV7-3 to TRBJ1-1; 8 bases line up with TRBD1. CDR3 length: 16 residues. Per germline, CDR1 SGHTA and CDR2 FQGTGA. The trim removed 5 bases at V and 1 base at J, leaving 9 bases unmatched. DNA of the CDR3: TGTGCCAGCAGCCCGCAGGCAGGGGGCCAGAACACTGAAGCTTTCTTT. It specifies CASSPQAGGQNTEAFF. Drawing the rest from reference TRBV7-3 and TRBJ1-1, the complete variable domain is GAGVSQTPSNKVTEKGKYVELRCDPISGHTALYWYRQSLGQGPEFLIYFQGTGAADDSGLPNDRFFAVRPEGSVSTLKIQRTERGDSAVYLCASSPQAGGQNTEAFFGQGTRLTVV.

V usage is TRBV29-1 and J usage is TRBJ1-4; unclear D gene. V dropped 4 bases and J dropped 4 bases, with 10 bases sitting between them. There are 13 residues in the CDR3. The germline V gene has CDR1 SQVTM and CDR2 ANQGSEA. As DNA, the CDR3 is TGCAGCGTTGGACACGCGCTTAATGAAAAACTGTTTTTT. Amino acid sequence: CSVGHALNEKLFF.

V and J are TRBV2 and TRBJ2-2; D may be TRBD1 (6 bases). Trimming shortened V by 7 bases and J by 0 bases, and 12 bases separated the two germline ends. The CDR3 spans 15 residues. Germline CDR1 SNHLY, CDR2 FYNNEI. Here the CDR3 reads CASTTGKSNTGELFF. CDR3 in DNA: TGTGCCAGCACTACAGGGAAATCGAACACCGGGGAGCTGTTTTTT.

Notes on this clone: This sample also contains other DNA sequences that code for the same CDR3. V gene TRBV28 combines with J gene TRBJ1-6, with TRBD1 matching over 7 bases. The germline V gene has CDR1 MDHEN and CDR2 SYDVKM. The J segment lost 7 bases and the V segment lost 6 bases, leaving 3 bases of the junction unmatched. The CDR3 has 13 amino acids. The CDR3 sequence: CASRGQTNSPLHF. CDR3 coding DNA: TGTGCCAGCAGGGGACAGACAAATTCACCCCTCCACTTT.

This chain connects TRBV7-2 to TRBJ2-5; D not certain. The CDR3 spans 15 residues. The V gene's germline CDR1 is SGHTA and CDR2 FQGNSA. The germline V and J ends were trimmed by 5 bases and 5 bases, with 18 bases remaining between them. CDR3 loop: CASSRPGIAGETQYF. CDR3 coding DNA: TGTGCCAGCAGCCGTCCAGGCATCGCAGGCGAGACCCAGTACTTC.

The rearrangement joins TRBV7-2 to TRBJ1-6; no clear D. V dropped 5 bases and J dropped 7 bases, with 12 bases sitting between them. CDR1 is SGHTA and CDR2 is FQGNSA in the germline V gene. This CDR3 is 14 amino acids long. The CDR3 DNA is TGTGCCAGCAGCCTAACACAGACCAATTCACCCCTCCACTTT. Translated, it gives CASSLTQTNSPLHF.

V gene TRBV19 combines with J gene TRBJ1-1; a weak D match, TRBD1 (6 bases). Germline assignment: CDR1 LNHDA and CDR2 SQIVND (reference sequence). CDR3 length equals 15 residues. Trimming left V 10 bases short and J 4 bases short, with 22 bases between. CDR3 in DNA: TGTGCCACCTCCCCGGGGGGGCGCAGGGGCACTGAAGCTTTCTTT. Protein sequence: CATSPGGRRGTEAFF.

A few counts support this clone. This chain connects TRBV5-1 to TRBJ2-7; D not certain. Germline V CDR1 and CDR2: SGHRS, YFSETQ. The CDR3 length is 12 residues. Between the trimmed V and J ends, which lost 3 bases and 0 bases, there was a span of 4 bases. The CDR3 sequence is CASSSHSYEQYF. The CDR3 coding sequence is TGCGCCAGCAGCTCCCACTCCTACGAGCAGTACTTC. The full variable domain, completed using reference TRBV5-1 and TRBJ2-7, is KAGVTQTPRYLIKTRGQQVTLSCSPISGHRSVSWYQQTPGQGLQFLFEYFSETQRNKGNFPGRFSGRQFSNSRSEMNVSTLELGDSALYLCASSSHSYEQYFGPGTRLTVT.

J is TRBJ1-6 and V is TRBV11-3, with no clear D. Per the germline V gene, CDR1 is SGHNT and CDR2 is YENEEA. Deletions cut 0 bases from V and 9 bases from J, with 6 bases between. This CDR3 has 13 amino acids. The DNA for the CDR3 is TGTGCCAGCAGCTTAGATCGCGGTTCACCCCTCCACTTT. Translated: CASSLDRGSPLHF.

This clone occurred a few times. This sequence joins TRBV6-6 and TRBJ1-5, with 9 bases identical to TRBD1. With V trimmed by 5 bases and J by 9 bases, 2 bases remained unmatched. The CDR3 is 12 residues long. Germline lookup yields CDR1 MNHNY and CDR2 SVGAGI (reference sequence). The CDR3, as DNA: TGTGCCAGCAGTGAGGGACAGGGGCCCCAGCATTTT. Protein product: CASSEGQGPQHF.

The rearrangement uses TRBV20-1 and TRBJ2-3; the match to TRBD2 covers 9 bases. Trimming took 3 bases from V and 2 from J; bases not matched to a gene: 6. Germline V CDR1 and CDR2: DFQATT, SNEGSKA (reference sequence). The CDR3 loop spans 15 amino acids. The CDR3 DNA is TGCAGTGCTAGTTATCCTAGCGGGGACACAGATACGCAGTATTTT. It encodes CSASYPSGDTDTQYF.

The CDR3 bases are TGTGCCAGCAGCATACCCGGGAACACTGAAGCTTTCTTT. It encodes CASSIPGNTEAFF. The chain is built from TRBV6-5 and TRBJ1-1; D remains ambiguous. The CDR3 totals 13 residues. The germline V and J ends were trimmed by 6 bases and 1 base, with 9 bases remaining between them. Germline CDR1 and CDR2: MNHEY and SVGAGI.

This clone showed up just once. The J gene is TRBJ1-3, the V gene TRBV5-5; TRBD1 aligns across 7 bases. The CDR3 contains 16 residues. CDR1 and CDR2 (germline): SGHKS, YYEKEE (reference sequence). V was clipped by 0 bases and J by 4 bases; unmatched bases: 7. The CDR3 loop is CASSLGHTGVGNTIYF. The CDR3 DNA reads as TGTGCCAGCAGCTTGGGTCATACAGGGGTCGGAAACACCATATATTTT. The whole variable domain, remainder taken from reference TRBV5-5 and TRBJ1-3, is DAGVTQSPTHLIKTRGQQVTLRCSPISGHKSVSWYQQVLGQGPQFIFQYYEKEERGRGNFPDRFSARQFPNYSSELNVNALLLGDSALYLCASSLGHTGVGNTIYFGEGSWLTVV.